This TCR beta chain was observed in a study of T cells in localized non-small cell lung cancer. Regarding the study as a whole: Sequencing, confined to only one tumor region, leaves heterogeneity possible. Uninvolved adjacent lung, not tumor, had the highest T cell clonality.

Germline V gene data show CDR1 as LGHNA and CDR2 as YSLEER. This CDR3 spans 15 amino acids. V lost 0 bases to trimming and J lost 3 bases, with 12 bases between them. A note on this clone: Its antigen remains unidentified.

Assay: immunoSEQ multiplex PCR; the TCRdb copy retains only in-frame clones and omits some. The table shows fewer than 100,000 clones, with 75% to 85% occurring only once. This sequence joins TRBV4-3 and TRBJ2-7; possibly TRBD1 for D (5 bases). The specimen was peripheral blood, collected before any cancer treatment. This TCR was sampled from a female donor older than 55 with stage I lung adenocarcinoma. The CDR3 sequence: CASSQESGPNYEQYF. The DNA for the CDR3 is TGCGCCAGCAGCCAAGAATCAGGGCCCAACTACGAGCAGTACTTC.